Each of the 6 T cell receptor beta chains below was sequenced from the same sample in a study of shared T cell receptors in the human thymus (dated by TCRdb to the early 2020s). The method was the immunoSEQ multiplex PCR assay. TCRdb stores this immuneACCESS table with in-frame sequences only. Part of the clones is absent; in the studies checked, under half of the shortfall reflects unresolved V genes, and no reason is known for the rest. This sample gives hundreds of thousands of clones in total; more than 75% of them show up just once. 0.008% to 0.011% of the sample is held by the ten biggest clonotypes. The same specimen was also included in a second study, on human thymus T cells.

Sequencing was carried out using thymocytes. Receptors originate from a boy less than two years old with a congenital heart defect. Donor details come from another sample of the same person, matched by shared clones.

The chain combines TRBV4-2 with TRBJ2-7; D is undetermined. The CDR3 loop spans 14 amino acids. Trimming left V 1 base short and J 0 bases short, with 7 bases between. CDR1 LGHNA and CDR2 YNFKEQ come from the germline V gene. The CDR3 reads CASSQAPSSYEQYF. The CDR3 nucleotides are TGTGCCAGCAGCCAAGCCCCTTCCTCCTACGAGCAGTACTTC.

The CDR3 DNA reads as TGTGCCAGCAGTTACGATCCGGGAGGGCCTAGGTTGACCCAGTACTTC. This sequence encodes CASSYDPGGPRLTQYF. The rearrangement uses TRBV6-5 and TRBJ2-5, with 8 bases lining up with TRBD2. V shed 2 bases, J shed 7 bases, and the junction held 12 bases outside the gene matches. CDR3 length: 16 residues. Germline values: CDR1 MNHEY, CDR2 SVGAGI.

The chain employs TRBV4-3 and TRBJ2-1; TRBD2 agrees at 10 bases. Germline V gene lookup returns CDR1 LGHNA and CDR2 YSLEER. Germline trimming cut 1 base from V and 6 bases from J; bases unmatched to any gene: 15. CDR3 length equals 19 residues. The CDR3 is CASSQAGRAASGRGNEQFF. The CDR3 DNA follows: TGCGCCAGCAGCCAAGCGGGTAGGGCAGCTAGCGGGAGAGGCAATGAGCAGTTCTTC.

This chain connects TRBV9 to TRBJ2-5; 14 positions match TRBD2. V lost 3 bases to trimming and J lost 3 bases; unmatched junction nucleotides: 4. The CDR3 spans 16 residues. Germline V gene sequence: CDR1 SGDLS, CDR2 YYNGEE. This CDR3 reads CASSAMGLAGEETQYF. The CDR3 DNA reads as TGTGCCAGCAGCGCCATGGGACTAGCGGGAGAAGAGACCCAGTACTTC.

A word on this clone: The same CDR3 is also encoded by other DNA sequences in this sample. The CDR3 protein is CASSDSYPKMYEQYF. The CDR3 nucleotides are TGTGCCAGCAGTGACAGTTACCCAAAGATGTACGAGCAGTACTTC. The V call is TRBV6-1, the J call TRBJ2-7; D call uncertain. Per germline, CDR1 MNHNS and CDR2 SASEGT. The CDR3 extends over 15 amino acids. With 3 bases removed from V and 4 bases from J, the gap between germline ends came to 16 bases.

V gene TRBV7-6 combines with J gene TRBJ2-7, with 11 nucleotides matching TRBD2. Per germline, CDR1 SGHVS and CDR2 FNYEAQ. Germline trimming cut 5 bases from V and 2 bases from J; bases unmatched to any gene: 5. CDR3 length equals 15 residues. CDR3 protein: CASSPGLAEAYEQYF. The DNA for the CDR3 is TGTGCCAGCAGCCCGGGACTAGCGGAAGCCTACGAGCAGTACTTC. Full variable domain (remainder filled in from reference TRBV7-6 and TRBJ2-7): GAGVSQSPRYKVTKRGQDVALRCDPISGHVSLYWYRQALGQGPEFLTYFNYEAQQDKSGLPNDRFSAERPEGSISTLTIQRTEQRDSAMYRCASSPGLAEAYEQYFGPGTRLTVT.